Listed here are 18 T cell receptor beta chains from one sample, sequenced in a study of cytomegalovirus exposure and HLA in healthy donors. The PCR had 60 Vbeta and 13 Jbeta primers. Method: immunoSEQ multiplex PCR; TCRdb's copy keeps in-frame clones and lacks some. The table lists just over 85,000 clones, about 70% of them singletons. The sample comprised PBMCs. All receptors derive from a man between 35 and 55 years old in good health and CMV-seronegative.

V usage is TRBV5-1 and J usage is TRBJ1-2; D gene uncertain. Per germline, CDR1 SGHRS and CDR2 YFSETQ. This CDR3 is 14 amino acids long. V lost 4 bases to trimming and J lost 1 base, with 11 bases between them. As DNA, the CDR3 is TGCGCCAGCAGCGCCGAGGTCTTTAACTATGGCTACACCTTC. It codes for CASSAEVFNYGYTF.

The chain employs TRBV27 and TRBJ1-2; 7 bases align to TRBD1. The trim removed 6 bases at V and 4 bases at J, leaving 14 bases unmatched. The CDR3 consists of 16 residues. CDR1 and CDR2 from the germline V gene are MNHEY and SMNVEV (reference sequence). The DNA of the CDR3 is TGTGCCAGCAGCCCACCAAGGACAGGCGGAATCTATGGCTACACCTTC. Translating gives CASSPPRTGGIYGYTF.

This clone has a handful of counts. The chain is built from TRBV28 and TRBJ1-2; D might be TRBD1 (6 bases). The CDR3 is 18 residues long. V was cut by 6 bases and J by 3 bases, with 26 bases left in between. Germline V lookup: CDR1 MDHEN, CDR2 SYDVKM. In nucleotides, the CDR3 is TGTGCCAGCAGACTCCGGACAGAAAACGCCAAATGGGACTATGGCTACACCTTC. Protein sequence: CASRLRTENAKWDYGYTF.

This clone was recorded a few times. The chain couples TRBV7-3 to TRBJ2-5, with D possibly TRBD1 on 6 matching bases. The CDR3 consists of 13 residues. The germline V gene has CDR1 SGHTA and CDR2 FQGTGA. Trimming pared 5 bases from V and 10 bases from J, leaving 17 bases between. The CDR3 here is CASSPQGQRVQYF. As DNA, the CDR3 is TGTGCCAGCAGCCCACAAGGACAGAGGGTCCAGTACTTC.

V and J are TRBV4-1 and TRBJ2-3, with 12 bases matching TRBD2. J was trimmed by 2 bases and V by 4 bases; bases with no gene match: 7. Looked up from germline, CDR1 is MGHRA and CDR2 is YSYEKL. This CDR3 comprises 17 residues. CDR3 sequence reads: CASSPLAGGPDTDTQYF. In DNA form, the CDR3 reads TGCGCCAGCAGCCCGCTAGCGGGGGGGCCGGACACAGATACGCAGTATTTT.

J is TRBJ1-2 and V is TRBV19, with D unresolved. The CDR3 extends over 15 amino acids. The V gene's germline CDR1 is LNHDA and CDR2 SQIVND (reference sequence). The V end lost 0 bases, the J end lost 7 bases, and 15 bases lay between the germline ends. In DNA, the CDR3 is TGTGCCAGTAGTATAGATATGGCCAGGATGAGTGGCTACACCTTC. This gives the protein CASSIDMARMSGYTF.

The chain combines TRBV7-9 with TRBJ2-1; 9 bases are a match to TRBD1. CDR1 and CDR2 from the germline V gene are SEHNR and FQNEAQ (reference sequence). This CDR3 contains 14 residues. J was trimmed by 4 bases and V by 5 bases; bases with no gene match: 3. CDR3 residues: CASSPGQGYNEQFF. The CDR3, as DNA: TGTGCCAGCAGCCCGGGACAGGGTTACAATGAGCAGTTCTTC.

V usage is TRBV2 and J usage is TRBJ2-5; D perhaps matches TRBD1 (6 bases). Germline V gives CDR1 SNHLY, CDR2 FYNNEI. CDR3 size: 13 residues. With 6 bases removed from V and 0 bases from J, the gap between germline ends came to 8 bases. In nucleotides, the CDR3 is TGTGCCAGCAGGGGGGCGTACCAAGAGACCCAGTACTTC. Translating gives CASRGAYQETQYF.

The chain links TRBV4-1 to TRBJ2-7, with D perhaps TRBD1 (6 bases). V was shortened by 0 bases and J by 2 bases, with 11 bases between the two germline ends. Germline-derived CDR1 and CDR2 are MGHRA and YSYEKL. The CDR3 runs to 15 residues. CDR3 sequence (DNA): TGCGCCAGCAGCCAAGATCCAGGGGCCCCCTACGAGCAGTACTTC. It is translated as CASSQDPGAPYEQYF.

This chain links TRBV9 with TRBJ1-1, with D maybe TRBD1 (6 bases). V lost 9 bases, J lost 4 bases, and 10 bases lay in between. This CDR3 comprises 11 residues. Per the germline V gene, CDR1 is SGDLS and CDR2 is YYNGEE. The CDR3 loop reads CATPGATEAFF. In DNA form, the CDR3 reads TGTGCCACCCCAGGGGCCACTGAAGCTTTCTTT.

The chain employs TRBV9 and TRBJ2-7; D is unclear. The germline V gene has CDR1 SGDLS and CDR2 YYNGEE. With 0 bases removed from V and 5 bases from J, the gap between germline ends came to 9 bases. The CDR3 loop spans 13 amino acids. CDR3 protein: CASSVANRDEQYF. The CDR3 DNA is TGTGCCAGCAGCGTAGCTAACCGGGACGAGCAGTACTTC.

This clone was seen once. This chain connects TRBV10-3 to TRBJ1-1; D gene unclear. The V gene lost 3 bases and the J gene lost 4 bases, with 15 bases spanning the gap. The CDR3 runs to 15 residues. Germline V gene data show CDR1 as ENHRY and CDR2 as SYGVKD. This CDR3 is CAISEVVRLGTEAFF. Here the CDR3 DNA reads TGTGCCATCAGTGAAGTCGTCAGGTTAGGCACTGAAGCTTTCTTT.

The count of this clone is one. This CDR3 is CASSYGGRINEQFF. The DNA for the CDR3 is TGTGCCAGCAGTTACGGGGGCCGTATCAATGAGCAGTTCTTC. The chain is built from TRBV6-5 and TRBJ2-1; maybe TRBD1 (6 bases). The CDR3 totals 14 residues. Trimming cost V 2 bases and J 6 bases, with 11 bases left between them. The germline V gene has CDR1 MNHEY and CDR2 SVGAGI.

The chain is built from TRBV7-3 and TRBJ2-3; 9 nucleotides match TRBD2. Trimming cost V 6 bases and J 4 bases; bases outside gene matches: 14. The length of the CDR3 is 17 residues. CDR1 SGHTA and CDR2 FQGTGA come from the germline V gene. This CDR3 reads CASSKTGLAGTSDTQYF. CDR3 DNA sequence: TGTGCCAGCAGTAAAACCGGGCTAGCGGGGACCTCAGATACGCAGTATTTT.

This clone has more than one count but fewer than ten. This chain uses TRBV7-9 with TRBJ1-4; a possible D gene is TRBD1 (5 bases). CDR1 is SEHNR, CDR2 FQNEAQ, per germline (reference sequence). Trimming left V 4 bases short and J 8 bases short, with 11 bases between. The length of the CDR3 is 13 residues. The CDR3 here is CASSSMGGEKLFF. The CDR3 coding sequence is TGTGCCAGCAGCTCCATGGGGGGAGAAAAACTGTTTTTT.

There are a few counts of this clone. This sequence joins TRBV9 and TRBJ1-1; 10 nucleotides match TRBD1. The CDR3 extends over 15 amino acids. Trimming at V came to 0 bases and at J to 4 bases, leaving 3 bases not matched to a gene. The germline V gene encodes CDR1 SGDLS and CDR2 YYNGEE. This chain's CDR3 is CASSVAGDRGTEAFF. DNA of the CDR3: TGTGCCAGCAGCGTAGCTGGGGACAGGGGCACTGAAGCTTTCTTT. Full variable domain (rest looked up from reference TRBV9 and TRBJ1-1): DSGVTQTPKHLITATGQRVTLRCSPRSGDLSVYWYQQSLDQGLQFLIQYYNGEERAKGNILERFSAQQFPDLHSELNLSSLELGDSALYFCASSVAGDRGTEAFFGQGTRLTVV.

The J gene is TRBJ2-7, the V gene TRBV19; TRBD1 is a possible D gene (6 bases). V was pared by 4 bases and J by 3 bases, with 13 bases between. Germline V gives CDR1 LNHDA, CDR2 SQIVND (reference sequence). This CDR3 comprises 14 residues. CDR3 DNA: TGTGCCAGTAGTACCTGGACAGATAACTACGAGCAGTACTTC. It yields the protein CASSTWTDNYEQYF.

The rearrangement links TRBV4-2 to TRBJ2-3, with TRBD2 identical over 7 bases. J gave up 2 bases and V 1 base, and 9 bases lay outside the gene matches. The germline V gene has CDR1 LGHNA and CDR2 YNFKEQ. This CDR3 is 17 amino acids long. CDR3 in DNA: TGTGCCAGCAGCCAAGTTGGCACCAGCGGGGACACAGATACGCAGTATTTT. Translating it yields CASSQVGTSGDTDTQYF.